These T cell receptor beta chains were read from a single sample in a study of PD-1 blockade in classical Hodgkin lymphoma. Sequenced by immunoSEQ multiplex PCR; TCRdb stores in-frame clones only, minus some. The sample yields about 150,000 clones, less than 80% seen once. Material: peripheral blood mononuclear cells (PBMCs), obtained before the second cycle of nivolumab. These receptors were obtained from a human donor with classical Hodgkin lymphoma. CDR3s include the opening cysteine and the closing phenylalanine or tryptophan. Fields, in order: J gene, V gene, CDR3 protein.

>TRBJ1-6|TRBV7-2
CASSPWGRSSYNSPLHF
>TRBJ1-2|TRBV6-5
CAVRDSTNYGYTF
>TRBJ2-5|TRBV7-7
CASSLDTGAQETQYF
>TRBJ2-7|TRBV7-9
CASSLARGAPEQYF
>TRBJ1-1|TRBV25-1
CASSESSGLPAFF
>TRBJ2-5|TRBV10-3
CAIRGSGSEETQYF
>TRBJ1-1|TRBV7-9
CASSLEGGGQEAFF
>TRBJ2-7|TRBV29-1
CSIALGPYEQYF
>TRBJ1-3|TRBV11-2
CASRPTGGTGNTIYF
>TRBJ1-5|TRBV6-6
CASRTTGVGNQPQHF
>TRBJ2-7|TRBV27
CASSASLTWNRGEQYF
>TRBJ2-5|TRBV7-2
CASRERGETQYF
>TRBJ1-1|TRBV5-1
CASSWGTLNTEAFF
>TRBJ1-4|TRBV7-9
CASSLYPPQPPNEKLFF
>TRBJ2-7|TRBV19
CASSPSTDYEQYF
>TRBJ2-7|TRBV6-5
CASRPSGLAYEQHF
>TRBJ2-2|TRBV10-3
CAISGQEGTGELFF
>TRBJ1-1|TRBV6-5
CASSPRTANTEAFF
>TRBJ1-3|TRBV6-5
CASTRGSGNTIYF
>TRBJ2-5|TRBV11-2
CASSYSGGGQETQYF
>TRBJ2-7|TRBV7-5
CARSLSRRGEQYF
>TRBJ1-2|TRBV5-8
CASSLTGINYGYTF
>TRBJ2-5|TRBV5-6
CASSFAETQYF
>TRBJ2-3|TRBV6-5
CASSGGIVRDTQYF
>TRBJ2-2|TRBV5-1
CASSLAQGSNTGELFF
>TRBJ1-2|TRBV12-2
CASHVGTAPFNTF
>TRBJ2-3|TRBV6-5
CASSADRGADTQYF
>TRBJ1-3|TRBV9
CASSVGQGDSGNTIYF
>TRBJ2-2|TRBV7-2
CASSLEVTSGSTGGLFF
>TRBJ2-6|TRBV6-4
CASRQGSSGANVLTF
>TRBJ2-5|TRBV5-4
CASSPGLAGGETQYF
>TRBJ1-2|TRBV7-9
CASSLAQGGYYGYTF
>TRBJ2-1|TRBV27
CASSFGLAGAGEQFF
>TRBJ1-1|TRBV25-1
CASTGGNTEAFF
>TRBJ2-7|TRBV18
CASSLAGGPGEQYF
>TRBJ2-7|TRBV9
CASSVGGGAGYEQYF
>TRBJ1-4|TRBV6-5
CASSSGQARGEKLFF
>TRBJ1-1|TRBV18
CASSFLSETEAFF
>TRBJ2-7|TRBV10-3
CAISAGTEPSNF
>TRBJ1-1|TRBV28
CASSPSGRGPTEAFF
>TRBJ2-7|TRBV19
CASSKLAGRLDEQYF
>TRBJ1-4|TRBV10-3
CAISGKGYGEKLFF
>TRBJ1-2|TRBV6-5
CASSYSGQGKGGYTF
>TRBJ1-5|TRBV10-3
CAISVAPGQGMRNQPQHF
>TRBJ1-2|TRBV6-5
CASRGERQGDYGYTF
>TRBJ1-1|TRBV18
CASSPDGDTEAFF
>TRBJ2-7|TRBV4-2
CASSQDSAYEQYF
>TRBJ1-1|TRBV2
CASSDEEMSEAFF
>TRBJ1-5|TRBV27
CASSRGRNQPQHF
>TRBJ1-5|TRBV7-2
CASSLDGAGQPQHF
>TRBJ1-1|TRBV27
CASRPWAGTGNTEAFF
>TRBJ2-7|TRBV7-2
CASSLGLGLFSYEQYF
>TRBJ1-4|TRBV7-9
CASSLAFQVETNEKLFF
>TRBJ2-3|TRBV18
CASSPRDTQYF
>TRBJ2-5|TRBV7-8
CASSLVVVRLGMETQYF